This T cell receptor beta chain comes out of a study of T cells in Graves' hyperthyroidism and ophthalmopathy (dated by TCRdb to the late 2010s). About the study as a whole: Peripheral blood samples were taken at initial diagnosis, before any treatment was given. TCR V-J signatures able to tell the groups apart were searched for in a discovery cohort of 100 or so patients, of whom fewer than 45 had Graves' ophthalmopathy and about 55 had stable Graves' hyperthyroidism. An independent validation cohort of around 19 hyperthyroidism patients and 17 patients who later progressed to ophthalmopathy tested prospective prediction of ophthalmopathy. For training and testing, the 100 or so patients in the discovery cohort were randomly divided in a 7:3 ratio. In about six Graves' hyperthyroidism patients, the study also compared T-cell repertoires from thyroid tissue with T-cell repertoires from blood. Following sampling, methimazole starting at 30 mg daily was given to hyperthyroidism patients, and high-dose intravenous methylprednisolone was given to ophthalmopathy patients. The paper describes TCR Vbeta CDR3 sequencing of about 140 peripheral blood samples, made up of fewer than 50 ophthalmopathy patients, roughly 80 hyperthyroidism patients and roughly 17 progressor patients. General study outcomes and caveats: Most expanded thyroid clonotypes (frequency above 0.001) were also detected in blood, a finding suggesting that blood repertoires may reflect thyroid immune responses. A 13 V-J signature model separated ophthalmopathy from stable hyperthyroidism, with 87.88% sensitivity and roughly 84% specificity in cross-validation and 80%/75% in testing. During validation, the model predicted progression to ophthalmopathy a median of approximately 6.5 months ahead of onset, with around 65% sensitivity and around 72% specificity. No statistical method was used to set the sample size in advance, and investigators knew the group allocation.

A patient counted as having stable Graves' hyperthyroidism if no progression to ophthalmopathy occurred over 18 months of follow-up. The hyperthyroidism patients were between 18 and 65 years old and newly diagnosed, with a disease duration of less than 2 months. Patients with uncontrolled infections, other autoimmune diseases, pregnancy or lactation were excluded. Diagnoses were established on the basis of clinical symptoms, serum thyroxine and TRAb, thyroid ultrasound, and orbital computed tomography. PBMCs were isolated from approximately 10 ml of fresh peripheral blood by Ficoll-Paque density gradient centrifugation. Total RNA was extracted with Trizol reagent, and quality was checked on an Agilent 2100 Bioanalyzer. The TCR beta CDR3 regions were amplified from the RNA transcripts. For the first round of RT-PCR on the TCR CDR3, the HTBI primer set was used together with the Qiagen OneStep RT-PCR kit. The libraries were constructed in a second round of multiplex PCR and then size-selected and purified. Sequencing of the libraries was done on an Illumina HiSeq2000 using paired-end 100 bp reads. For the original study's pipeline: Raw data were processed with SOAPnuke, discarding reads with adapters, uncalled bases, mean Phred below 15, or no exact constant-primer or identifier match. COPE v1.2.5 was used to merge the high-quality paired reads, and each unique nucleotide sequence was defined as a clonotype. MiTCR v1.1 was used to align the clonotypes against IMGT TRBV, TRBD and TRBJ reference segments. The analysis included only V-J combinations with a frequency above 0.0001, which together covered 98% to 99.2% of the repertoires. The TCS score was defined as F50 (clonal expansion) divided by E x V (chaos), with BLOSUM62-based TCRdist calculated between CDR3 peptides within each V-J. Welch's t-statistics and random forest reduced several hundred V-J features to 13, which were used in a naive Bayes classifier (R e1071). The public reads were reanalyzed by TCRdb: fastp trimming at Q25, MiXCR alignment, in-frame beta chains only. Each CDR3 protein gets just one entry, which takes the most common genes and DNA from the rows behind it. The V and J calls, along with clone size, are taken from TCRdb and not from the paper's own processing. The sample table records around 450,000 distinct CDR3 sequences; about a sixth of these occur just once. The ten largest clones represent roughly 8% of the sample.

As to this clonotype: Its antigen is still unknown. No base qualities exist here, and no much larger clone lies one base off it.

V gives up 5 bases and J gives up 1 base, and the segment between their germline ends measures 18 bases. The germline V gene specifies SGHVS as CDR1 and FQNEAQ as CDR2. The CDR3 holds 17 amino acids from the cysteine to the phenylalanine. Only CDR3 DNA remains: 51 bases, in frame from the first base. The sample comprised blood. The origin of this receptor is a woman aged 18-29 years with Graves' hyperthyroidism. The chain joins TRBV7-8 to TRBJ1-5; a weak D assignment points to TRBD1 (6 bases agree). The CDR3 protein sequence reads: CASSRESGTRSNQPQHF. The DNA sequence reads TGTGCCAGCAGCCGGGAGTCCGGGACAAGAAGCAATCAGCCCCAGCATTTT.